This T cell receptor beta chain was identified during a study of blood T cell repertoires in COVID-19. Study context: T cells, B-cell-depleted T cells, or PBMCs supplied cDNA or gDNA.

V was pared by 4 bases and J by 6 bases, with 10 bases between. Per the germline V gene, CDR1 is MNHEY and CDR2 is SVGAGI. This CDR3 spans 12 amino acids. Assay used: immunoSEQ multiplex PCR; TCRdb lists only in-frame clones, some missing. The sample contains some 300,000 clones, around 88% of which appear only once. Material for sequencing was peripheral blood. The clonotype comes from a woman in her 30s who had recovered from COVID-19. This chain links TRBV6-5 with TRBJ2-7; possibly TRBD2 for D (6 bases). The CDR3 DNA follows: TGTGCCAGCAGTTCCCGGGACTTCGAGCAGTACTTC. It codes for CASSSRDFEQYF.